This T cell receptor beta chain was sequenced in a study of CD8 T cells in Susac syndrome. The CDR3 totals 14 residues. The trim removed 5 bases at V and 4 bases at J, leaving 4 bases unmatched. Germline-derived CDR1 and CDR2 are MNHEY and SMNVEV (reference sequence). Random hexamers primed reverse transcription of about 0.45 to 1 ug RNA. TCRdb re-called the immunoSEQ multiplex PCR reads with MiXCR, one entry per CDR3 protein. The data show 230,000 or so distinct CDR3 sequences, 95% seen once. V and J are TRBV27 and TRBJ2-3, with 9 bases identical to TRBD1. The sample taken for sequencing was CD4+ T cells from PBMCs. The receptor comes from a human donor with multiple sclerosis. CDR3 in amino acids: CASSLGTGSDTQYF. In nucleotides, the CDR3 is TGTGCCAGCAGTCTGGGGACAGGGTCAGATACGCAGTATTTT.